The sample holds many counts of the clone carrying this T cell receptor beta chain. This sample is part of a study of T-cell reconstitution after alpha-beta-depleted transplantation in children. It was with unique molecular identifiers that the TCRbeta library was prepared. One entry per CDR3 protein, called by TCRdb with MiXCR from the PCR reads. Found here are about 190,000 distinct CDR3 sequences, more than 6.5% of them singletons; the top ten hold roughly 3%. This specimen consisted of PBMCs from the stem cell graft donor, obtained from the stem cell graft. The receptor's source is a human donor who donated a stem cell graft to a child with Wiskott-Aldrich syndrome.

CDR3 residues: CASSHGSAGNTEAFF. The CDR3 nucleotides are TGTGCCAGCAGCCACGGGTCGGCAGGGAACACTGAAGCTTTCTTT. V and J are TRBV7-2 and TRBJ1-1; D gene ambiguous. This CDR3 spans 15 amino acids. The V and J ends lost 5 bases and 1 base respectively, with 14 bases between them. The germline V gene encodes CDR1 SGHTA and CDR2 FQGNSA.